This T cell receptor (beta chain) was sequenced during a study of brain metastases from non-small cell lung cancer (dated by TCRdb to between 2018 and 2021). Regarding the study in general: In non-small-cell lung cancer patients, the researchers characterized the immune microenvironment of brain metastases and primary tumors that had been resected as matched pairs.

As for this clone: Its recognized antigen is unknown. No qualities accompany the bases; no much larger clone lies one base away.

The paper's findings and limits, for the study overall: Compared with the matched primary tumors, T-cell clones appeared to be expanded in nearly 65% of brain metastases. Paired brain metastases and primary tumors largely shared TCR repertoires, although T-cell densities in the metastases were sparse. Lower T-cell infiltration was exhibited by brain metastases compared with primary tumors (P < 0.001).

A cohort of about 41 patients with surgically resected non-small-cell lung cancer, for whom both primary tumor and brain metastasis specimens were available, was included. The tumor specimens used were formalin-fixed, paraffin-embedded tissues taken from archives. Library method: the immunoSEQ multiplex PCR assay. T-cell receptor beta chain repertoire sequencing was carried out together with a 770-gene immune expression panel. TCRdb's version of the immuneACCESS table is confined to in-frame rearrangements and falls short of the full clone set. An unresolved V gene accounts for under half of the shortfall where checked; the remainder is of unknown origin. The sample yields roughly 4,000 clones; roughly 89% were counted once. Clones ranked in the top ten supply under 6.5% of the sample. CDR1 and CDR2 (SQVTM, ANQGSEA) derive from the germline V gene. The CDR3 measures 14 amino acids from cysteine to phenylalanine. Here the CDR3 DNA is all that survives: 42 bases in frame from base 1. V loses 4 bases of germline sequence and J loses 7 bases, and the interval between the two ends is 19 bases.

Rearrangement joined TRBV29-1 to TRBJ1-2; the D gene is not confidently resolved. The specimen sequenced was primary lung tumor tissue. Taken with the paper, the label for cell subset or site translates to: primary lung tumor paired with brain metastasis. The TCR originated in a donor older than 35 with non-small cell lung cancer. The DNA is TGCAGCGTTGTACAAGGCCAACTGGGAGGTGGCTACACCTTC. Translated, this gives CSVVQGQLGGGYTF.